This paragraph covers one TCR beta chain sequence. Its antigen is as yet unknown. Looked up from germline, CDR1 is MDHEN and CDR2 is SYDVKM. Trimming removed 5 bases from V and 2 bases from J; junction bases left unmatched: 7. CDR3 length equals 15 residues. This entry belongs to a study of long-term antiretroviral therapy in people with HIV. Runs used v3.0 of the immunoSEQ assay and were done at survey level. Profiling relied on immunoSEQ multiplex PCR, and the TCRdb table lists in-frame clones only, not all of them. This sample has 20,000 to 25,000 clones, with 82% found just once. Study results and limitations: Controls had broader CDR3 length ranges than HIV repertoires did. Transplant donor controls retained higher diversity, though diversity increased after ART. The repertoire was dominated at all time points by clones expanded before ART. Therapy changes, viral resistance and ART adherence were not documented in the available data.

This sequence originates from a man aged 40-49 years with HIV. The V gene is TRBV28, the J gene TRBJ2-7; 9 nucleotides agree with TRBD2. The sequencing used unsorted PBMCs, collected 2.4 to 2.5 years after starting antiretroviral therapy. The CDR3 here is CASSIIAGATYEQYF. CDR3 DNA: TGTGCCAGCAGTATCATAGCGGGGGCCACCTACGAGCAGTACTTC.